This T cell receptor (beta chain) is from a study of T-cell reconstitution after alpha-beta-depleted transplantation in children. The authors prepared the TCRbeta library with unique molecular identifiers. Each CDR3 protein gets one entry after TCRdb re-called the PCR reads with MiXCR. This table has about 78,000 distinct CDR3 sequences, 11% to 15% appearing once. This clonotype was counted ten times or more. Its antigen is as yet unknown. Study results and caveats: Fresh T-cell production supplied most of the T-cell counts and diversity seen one year after transplant. Surviving thymic progenitors and recipient T cells were the source of high TCRbeta diversity at day 60 in some patients. Reports say that about two months after transplant, the alpha-beta T cells came out of several hundred graft clones that had expanded.

This receptor was obtained from a male patient aged 2-15 years who had a stem cell transplant for acute lymphoblastic leukemia, so the T cells may come from the graft donor. The source material was PBMCs, mostly from graft donor cells, sampled 180 days after TCRalphabeta/CD19-depleted stem cell transplant.

In DNA form, the CDR3 reads TGTGCCAGCAGTCACTGGGCGGTTAAAGGAGAGACCCAGTACTTC. Protein product: CASSHWAVKGETQYF. J is TRBJ2-5 and V is TRBV6-5, with no clear D. The CDR3 is 15 residues long. The germline V gene encodes CDR1 MNHEY and CDR2 SVGAGI. Trimming removed 5 bases at V and 4 bases at J, with 17 bases between.